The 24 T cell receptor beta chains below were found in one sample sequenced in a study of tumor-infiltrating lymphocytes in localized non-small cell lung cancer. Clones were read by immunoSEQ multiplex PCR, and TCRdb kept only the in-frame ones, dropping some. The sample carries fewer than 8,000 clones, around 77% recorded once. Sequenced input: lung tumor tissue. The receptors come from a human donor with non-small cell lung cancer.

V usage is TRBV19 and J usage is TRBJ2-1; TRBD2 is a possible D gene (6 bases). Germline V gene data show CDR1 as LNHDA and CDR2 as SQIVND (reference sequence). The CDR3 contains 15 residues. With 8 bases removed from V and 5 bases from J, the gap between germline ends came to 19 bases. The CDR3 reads CASCGGWRGNNEQFF. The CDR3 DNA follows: TGTGCCAGTTGTGGTGGCTGGCGGGGTAACAATGAGCAGTTCTTC.

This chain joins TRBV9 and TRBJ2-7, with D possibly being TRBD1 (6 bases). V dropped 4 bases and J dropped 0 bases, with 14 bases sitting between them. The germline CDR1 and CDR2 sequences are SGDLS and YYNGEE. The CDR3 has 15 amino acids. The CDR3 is CASSSRGTTSYEQYF. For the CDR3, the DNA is TGTGCCAGCAGCTCGAGGGGGACAACCTCCTACGAGCAGTACTTC.

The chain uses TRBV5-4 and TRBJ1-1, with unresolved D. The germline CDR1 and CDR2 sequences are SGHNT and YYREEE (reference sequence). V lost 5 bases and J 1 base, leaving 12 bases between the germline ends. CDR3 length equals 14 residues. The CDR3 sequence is CASRITAQNTEAFF. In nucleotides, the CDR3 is TGTGCCAGCAGAATAACAGCCCAGAACACTGAAGCTTTCTTT. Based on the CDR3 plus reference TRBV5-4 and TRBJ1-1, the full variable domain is ETGVTQSPTHLIKTRGQQVTLRCSSQSGHNTVSWYQQALGQGPQFIFQYYREEENGRGNFPPRFSGLQFPNYSSELNVNALELDDSALYLCASRITAQNTEAFFGQGTRLTVV.

The CDR3 coding sequence is TGCGCCAGCAGCATATCCCCAGGGACGAATGCTGAAGCTTTCTTT. It encodes CASSISPGTNAEAFF. This chain uses TRBV5-1 with TRBJ1-1; a weak D match, TRBD1 (5 bases). The CDR3 length is 15 residues. The V gene lost 4 bases and the J gene lost 6 bases, with 19 bases spanning the gap. Germline V gene data show CDR1 as SGHRS and CDR2 as YFSETQ. Combining the CDR3 with reference TRBV5-1 and TRBJ1-1 gives the whole variable domain KAGVTQTPRYLIKTRGQQVTLSCSPISGHRSVSWYQQTPGQGLQFLFEYFSETQRNKGNFPGRFSGRQFSNSRSEMNVSTLELGDSALYLCASSISPGTNAEAFFGQGTRLTVV.

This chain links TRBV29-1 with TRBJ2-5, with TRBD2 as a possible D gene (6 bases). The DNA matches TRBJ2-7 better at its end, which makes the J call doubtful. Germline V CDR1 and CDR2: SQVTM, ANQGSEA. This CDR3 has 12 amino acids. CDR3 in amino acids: CSVRDFSYEQYF. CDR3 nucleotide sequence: TGCAGCGTGCGGGACTTCTCTTACGAGCAGTACTTC.

This chain's CDR3 is CASSLVGGGYEQYF. Here the CDR3 DNA reads TGTGCCAGCAGCTTAGTTGGCGGAGGATACGAGCAGTACTTC. V gene TRBV7-2 combines with J gene TRBJ2-7; tentative D call: TRBD2 (5 bases). This CDR3 contains 14 residues. Germline CDR1 SGHTA, CDR2 FQGNSA. V dropped 1 base and J dropped 4 bases, with 11 bases sitting between them.

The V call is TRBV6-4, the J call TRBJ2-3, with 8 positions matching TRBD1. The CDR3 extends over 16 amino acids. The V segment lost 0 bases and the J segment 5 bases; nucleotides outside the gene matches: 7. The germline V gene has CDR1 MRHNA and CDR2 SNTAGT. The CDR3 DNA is TGTGCCAGCAGTGACTCCCAGGGGGCGAAGCAAGATACGCAGTATTTT. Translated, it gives CASSDSQGAKQDTQYF.

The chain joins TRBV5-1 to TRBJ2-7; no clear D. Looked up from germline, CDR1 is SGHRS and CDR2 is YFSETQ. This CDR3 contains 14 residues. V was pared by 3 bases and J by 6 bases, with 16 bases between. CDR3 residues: CASSSEGSRGEQYF. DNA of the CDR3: TGCGCCAGCAGCTCGGAAGGGTCGCGTGGCGAGCAGTACTTC.

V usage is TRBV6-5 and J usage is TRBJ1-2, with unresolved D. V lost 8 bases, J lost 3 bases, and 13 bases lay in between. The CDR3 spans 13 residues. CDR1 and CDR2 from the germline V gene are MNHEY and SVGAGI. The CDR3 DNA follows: TGTGCCAGCTCAAGGGATGCAGACTATGGCTACACCTTC. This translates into CASSRDADYGYTF.

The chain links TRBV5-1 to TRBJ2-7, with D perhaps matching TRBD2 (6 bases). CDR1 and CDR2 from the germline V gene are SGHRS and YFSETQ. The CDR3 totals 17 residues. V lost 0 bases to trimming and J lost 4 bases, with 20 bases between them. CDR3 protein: CASSLAVREAEGYEQYF. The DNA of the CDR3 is TGCGCCAGCAGCTTGGCCGTAAGGGAAGCGGAGGGGTACGAGCAGTACTTC.

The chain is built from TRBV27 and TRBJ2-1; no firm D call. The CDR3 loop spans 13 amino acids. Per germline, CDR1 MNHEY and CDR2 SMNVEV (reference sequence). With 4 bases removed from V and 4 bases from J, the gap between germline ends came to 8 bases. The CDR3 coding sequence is TGTGCCAGCAGTTCCGAACCGTACAATGAGCAGTTCTTC. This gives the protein CASSSEPYNEQFF.

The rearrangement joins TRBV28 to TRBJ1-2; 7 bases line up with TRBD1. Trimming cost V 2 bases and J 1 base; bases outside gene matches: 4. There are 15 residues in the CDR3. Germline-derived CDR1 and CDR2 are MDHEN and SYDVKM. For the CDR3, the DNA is TGTGCCAGCAGTTTACCGGACAGGTTTAACTATGGCTACACCTTC. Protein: CASSLPDRFNYGYTF.

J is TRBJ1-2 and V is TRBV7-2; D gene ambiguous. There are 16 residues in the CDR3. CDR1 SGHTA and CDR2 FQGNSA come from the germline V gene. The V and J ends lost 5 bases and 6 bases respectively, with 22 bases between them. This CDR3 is CASSRGSGTGEDGYTF. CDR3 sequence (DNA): TGTGCCAGCAGCCGTGGGTCGGGAACCGGGGAGGATGGCTACACCTTC. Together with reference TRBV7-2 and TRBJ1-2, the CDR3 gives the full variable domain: GAGVSQSPSNKVTEKGKDVELRCDPISGHTALYWYRQSLGQGLEFLIYFQGNSAPDKSGLPSDRFSAERTGGSVSTLTIQRTQQEDSAVYLCASSRGSGTGEDGYTFGSGTRLTVV.

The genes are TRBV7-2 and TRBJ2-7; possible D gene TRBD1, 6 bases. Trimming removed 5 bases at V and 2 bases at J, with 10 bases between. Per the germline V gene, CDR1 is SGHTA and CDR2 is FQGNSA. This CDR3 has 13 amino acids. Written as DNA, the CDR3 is TGTGCCAGCAGCATACAGGGCGCCTACGAGCAGTACTTC. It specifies CASSIQGAYEQYF.

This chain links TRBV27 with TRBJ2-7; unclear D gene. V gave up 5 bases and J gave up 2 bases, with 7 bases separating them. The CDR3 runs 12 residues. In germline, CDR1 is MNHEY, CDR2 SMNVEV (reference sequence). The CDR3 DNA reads TGTGCCAGCAGTCCCTCCCCCTACGAGCAGTACTTC. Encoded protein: CASSPSPYEQYF.

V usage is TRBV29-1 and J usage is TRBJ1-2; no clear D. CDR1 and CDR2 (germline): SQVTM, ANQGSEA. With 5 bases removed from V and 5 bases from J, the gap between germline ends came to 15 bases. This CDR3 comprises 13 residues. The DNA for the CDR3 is TGCAGCGTTCCGGCGACCATGGGGTATGGCTACACCTTC. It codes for CSVPATMGYGYTF.

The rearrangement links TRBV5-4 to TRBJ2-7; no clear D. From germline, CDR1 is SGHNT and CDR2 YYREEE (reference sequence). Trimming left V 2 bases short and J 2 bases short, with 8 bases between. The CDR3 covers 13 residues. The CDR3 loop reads CASSFTTTYEQYF. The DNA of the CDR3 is TGTGCCAGCAGCTTTACCACCACCTACGAGCAGTACTTC.

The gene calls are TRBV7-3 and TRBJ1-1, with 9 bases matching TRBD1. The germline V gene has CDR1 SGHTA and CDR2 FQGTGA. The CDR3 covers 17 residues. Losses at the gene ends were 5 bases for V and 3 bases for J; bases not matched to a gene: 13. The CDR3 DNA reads TGTGCCAGCAGCCCCCACGCTTTAGACAGGGGGGACACTGAAGCTTTCTTT. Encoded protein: CASSPHALDRGDTEAFF.

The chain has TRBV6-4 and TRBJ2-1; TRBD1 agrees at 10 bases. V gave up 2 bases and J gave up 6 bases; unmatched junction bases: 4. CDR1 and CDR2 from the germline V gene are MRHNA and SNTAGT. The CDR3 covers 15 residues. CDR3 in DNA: TGTGCCAGCAGTGACGGAGACAGGGGGCCCAATGAGCAGTTCTTC. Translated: CASSDGDRGPNEQFF.

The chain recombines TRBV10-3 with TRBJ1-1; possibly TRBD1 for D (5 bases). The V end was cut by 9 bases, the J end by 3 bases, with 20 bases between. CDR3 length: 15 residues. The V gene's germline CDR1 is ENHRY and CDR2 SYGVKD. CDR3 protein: CAMARSTGGDTEAFF. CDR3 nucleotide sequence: TGTGCCATGGCTAGATCTACGGGGGGTGACACTGAAGCTTTCTTT.

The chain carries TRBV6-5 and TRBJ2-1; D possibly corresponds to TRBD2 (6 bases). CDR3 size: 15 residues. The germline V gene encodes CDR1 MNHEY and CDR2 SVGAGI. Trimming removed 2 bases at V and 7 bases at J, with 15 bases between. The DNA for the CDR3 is TGTGCCAGCAGTTACGTTCCGGGAGTAAGAAATGAGCAGTTCTTC. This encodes CASSYVPGVRNEQFF.

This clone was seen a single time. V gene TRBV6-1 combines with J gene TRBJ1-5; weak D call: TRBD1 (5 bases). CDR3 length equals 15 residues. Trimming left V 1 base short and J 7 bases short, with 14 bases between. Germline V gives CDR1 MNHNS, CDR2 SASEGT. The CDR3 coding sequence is TGTGCCAGCAGTGAAGAGTTGACAGTCGGGCAGCCCCAGCATTTT. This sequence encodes CASSEELTVGQPQHF.

As DNA, the CDR3 is TGTGCCAGCAGCTCCTCCAGCGGGGCTAACACCGGGGAGCTGTTTTTT. Translation gives CASSSSSGANTGELFF. The chain recombines TRBV7-3 with TRBJ2-2, with TRBD2 identical over 7 bases. The CDR3 spans 16 residues. From germline, CDR1 is SGHTA and CDR2 FQGTGA. After removal of 4 bases from V and 2 bases from J, the junction contained 7 bases not matched to a gene.

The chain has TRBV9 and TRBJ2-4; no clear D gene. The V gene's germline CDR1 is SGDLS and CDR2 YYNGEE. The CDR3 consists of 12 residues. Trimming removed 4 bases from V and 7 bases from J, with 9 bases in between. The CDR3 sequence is CASSPGHNIQYF. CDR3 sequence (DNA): TGTGCCAGCAGCCCCGGGCACAACATTCAGTACTTC.